What follows are 2 T cell receptor beta chains derived from one specimen sequenced in a study of beta chain features in type 1 diabetes. Of the isolated RNA, all was reverse transcribed, and so the sequenced material was expressed TCRB transcripts. TCRdb keeps only in-frame clones here, not all; method: immunoSEQ multiplex PCR. The sample gives 860,000 or so clones, roughly 15% of which show up once; about 0.02% is in the top ten. The sequenced sample was naive CD4+ T cells from blood. These receptors were taken from a woman in her late teens or twenties in good health.

This clone was seen only a few times. The chain links TRBV4-3 to TRBJ2-3, with D tentatively TRBD1 or TRBD2 (6 bases each). Germline V gene data show CDR1 as LGHNA and CDR2 as YSLEER. The ends were cut back, 3 bases at V and 4 bases at J, with 17 bases in the middle. The CDR3 has 16 residues. The CDR3 nucleotides read TGCGCCAGCAGCCAGGGGACATCCGGGGGAGCAGATACGCAGTATTTT. Translated, it gives CASSQGTSGGADTQYF.

V gene TRBV28 combines with J gene TRBJ2-1; no firm D call. The CDR3 is made up of 11 amino acids. V was clipped by 5 bases and J by 9 bases, with 8 bases between them. In germline, CDR1 is MDHEN, CDR2 SYDVKM. Here the CDR3 reads CASSRLGEQFF. The CDR3 DNA follows: TGTGCCAGCAGTCGCCTTGGTGAGCAGTTCTTC.